A selection of T cell receptor beta chains follows, all from one sample in a study of cytomegalovirus exposure and HLA in healthy donors. The repertoire was sequenced with immunoSEQ multiplex PCR; TCRdb's copy has only in-frame clones and lacks some. The table lists about 120,000 clones, over 65% of them singletons, with around 3.3% in the top ten. The specimen sequenced was PBMCs. These receptors all come from a woman aged 25-40 years in good health and CMV-seropositive. The conserved cysteine and the conserved F or W are not part of the CDR3 here. The size field is filled for only some rows; it gives once, few, many or a size class.

V gene,clone size,J gene,CDR3 protein
TRBV30,NA,TRBJ2-7,AWSGGTGASSYEQY
TRBV9,NA,TRBJ2-5,ASSATGGADGETQY
TRBV28,NA,TRBJ2-7,ASGQGTHEQY
TRBV9,NA,NA,ASSVGGGTYEQY
TRBV5-4,NA,TRBJ2-2,ASRRDKTTGELF
TRBV19,few,TRBJ2-1,ASEMMGKNEQF
TRBV29-1,NA,TRBJ2-7,SVPGQGGYEQY
TRBV2,NA,TRBJ1-2,ASSEGTGAGYT
TRBV6-5,NA,TRBJ1-6,ASRTTGLDSSPLH
TRBV7-6,NA,TRBJ2-3,ASGNPSGGHTDTQY
TRBV6-7,NA,TRBJ2-7,ASLSPPGHSYEQY
TRBV6-5,NA,TRBJ2-1,ASSQNTGVYNEQF
TRBV28,NA,TRBJ1-1,ASSSRDVGTEAF
TRBV7-9,NA,TRBJ1-1,ASSFTGRDTEAF
TRBV11-3,NA,TRBJ2-1,ASSPGQLSYNEQF
TRBV7-9,once,TRBJ1-6,ASSLGRDNSPLH
TRBV5-1,NA,TRBJ2-3,ASSLVLFTDTQY
TRBV5-4,NA,TRBJ1-6,ASSLGGHSYNSPLH
TRBV6-6,NA,TRBJ2-1,ASRGVILNEQF
TRBV9,NA,TRBJ1-4,ASSSLGGGAEKLF
TRBV11-2,few,TRBJ2-5,ASSLRPETQY
TRBV7-9,NA,TRBJ1-1,ASSPIRTGYLGVNTEAF
TRBV5-1,once,TRBJ1-1,ASSSGQGSNTEAF
TRBV7-9,NA,TRBJ1-3,ASSSLGTAGNTIY
TRBV5-1,NA,TRBJ1-4,ASSIQGASNEKLF
TRBV7-2,NA,TRBJ2-2,ASSFRGVLTGELF
TRBV21-1,NA,TRBJ2-7,ASSKAGTSCEQY
TRBV29-1,NA,TRBJ2-5,SAGLAGKETQY
TRBV27,once,TRBJ1-5,ASSPRGQHSNQPQH
TRBV6-1,few,TRBJ2-7,ASSDLGGGLTYEQY
TRBV4-1,NA,TRBJ2-2,ASSQVSGGNTGELF
TRBV7-9,NA,TRBJ2-7,ASSFMGTAHSYEQY
TRBV4-1,once,TRBJ2-5,ASSHIVRGRQGETQY
TRBV30,NA,TRBJ2-5,AWSGAVLTQY
TRBV13,NA,TRBJ2-3,ASSLGSGGTDTQY
TRBV5-6,NA,TRBJ1-2,ASSLDRAYGYT
TRBV28,few,TRBJ2-5,ASSTRRETQY
TRBV7-2,few,TRBJ2-2,ASSYRTGGLWGELF
TRBV4-3,NA,TRBJ2-7,ASSQDRGSPEY
TRBV30,NA,TRBJ1-6,AWSRDRPENSPLH
TRBV19,NA,TRBJ2-2,ATINSFFPGQGAMF
TRBV10-3,NA,TRBJ1-2,AISDPLHGYT
TRBV29-1,NA,TRBJ1-6,SAATGDNSPLH
TRBV2,NA,TRBJ1-4,ASRRPFLANEKLF
TRBV27,NA,TRBJ2-2,ASSGLAGRGTGELF
TRBV4-3,few,TRBJ2-3,ASSQARTSGGLDTQY
TRBV4-1,once,TRBJ2-2,ASSHRDRGTGELF
TRBV7-9,NA,TRBJ1-2,ASSPKAIYT
TRBV28,few,TRBJ1-3,ASSLLQGNTIY
TRBV7-7,NA,TRBJ2-7,ASSLGREDEQY
TRBV27,NA,TRBJ2-3,ASSFIGSPASTDTQY
TRBV6-1,NA,TRBJ2-7,ASQARVFPYEQY